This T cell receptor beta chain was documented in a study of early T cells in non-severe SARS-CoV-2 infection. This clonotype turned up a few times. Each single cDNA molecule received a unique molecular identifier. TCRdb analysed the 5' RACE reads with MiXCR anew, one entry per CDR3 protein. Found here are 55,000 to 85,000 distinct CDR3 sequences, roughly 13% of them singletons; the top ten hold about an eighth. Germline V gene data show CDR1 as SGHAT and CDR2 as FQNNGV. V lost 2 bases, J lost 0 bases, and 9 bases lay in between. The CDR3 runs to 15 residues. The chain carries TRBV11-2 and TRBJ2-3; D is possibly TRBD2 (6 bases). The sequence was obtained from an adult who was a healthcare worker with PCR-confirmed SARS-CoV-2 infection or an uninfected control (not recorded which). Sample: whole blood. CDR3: CASSLRGTSTDTQYF. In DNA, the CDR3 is TGTGCCAGCAGCTTACGGGGGACTAGCACAGATACGCAGTATTTT.